This T cell receptor (beta chain) was identified in a study of blood T cells in healthy people across ages. Through a sample-barcoded 5' primer and a J-beta primer mix, a second PCR was run for roughly 6 to 11 cycles. Tags on each cDNA molecule came from a template-switch adaptor with 12 random nucleotides. One entry per CDR3 protein, called by TCRdb with MiXCR from the 5' RACE reads. The sample yields around 710,000 distinct CDR3 sequences, 40% to 45% seen once. Germline assignment: CDR1 MNHNS and CDR2 SASEGT. V dropped 5 bases and J dropped 2 bases, with 16 bases sitting between them. CDR3 length: 16 amino acids.

Sequences were obtained from blood. V and J are TRBV6-1 and TRBJ1-5; possibly TRBD1 for D (6 bases). This TCR derives from a woman aged 60-75 years in good health. CDR3 amino acids: CASSSYRVRGNQPQHF. The CDR3 DNA sequence: TGTGCCAGCAGTAGCTACAGGGTGCGGGGCAATCAGCCCCAGCATTTT.